These 9 T cell receptor beta chains originate from one sample sequenced in a study of cytomegalovirus exposure and HLA in healthy donors. The PCR contained 60 Vbeta and 13 Jbeta primers. TCRdb's table, derived via immunoSEQ multiplex PCR, lists solely in-frame clones and lacks some. The sample contains about 160,000 clones, roughly 80% of which appear only once. The specimen was PBMCs. These receptor sequences come from a man in his fifties in good health and CMV-seropositive.

The chain is built from TRBV4-1 and TRBJ2-7, with 7 positions matching TRBD2. Germline loops: CDR1 MGHRA, CDR2 YSYEKL. The CDR3 contains 15 residues. V trimming: 1 base; J trimming: 5 bases; junction bases outside the gene matches: 8. The CDR3 sequence: CASSQGGQGRDEQYF. The DNA of the CDR3 is TGCGCCAGCAGCCAAGGAGGGCAAGGGAGGGACGAGCAGTACTTC.

The chain employs TRBV28 and TRBJ2-7; 7 nucleotides align to TRBD1. This CDR3 spans 14 amino acids. Germline loops: CDR1 MDHEN, CDR2 SYDVKM. The V segment lost 6 bases and the J segment 3 bases; nucleotides outside the gene matches: 8. The CDR3 loop is CASRPTGPIYEQYF. CDR3 bases: TGTGCCAGCAGGCCGACAGGGCCTATCTACGAGCAGTACTTC.

The chain couples TRBV19 to TRBJ2-2; D gene ambiguous. Trimming shortened V by 4 bases and J by 5 bases, and 17 bases separated the two germline ends. This CDR3 has 16 residues. Germline CDR1 reads LNHDA; CDR2 reads SQIVND (reference sequence). The CDR3 loop is CASSKRRSNPTGELFF. DNA of the CDR3: TGTGCCAGTAGTAAAAGGAGAAGTAATCCGACCGGGGAGCTGTTTTTT.

The J gene is TRBJ2-7, the V gene TRBV5-4, with a possible D match to TRBD2 (5 bases). Trimming took 2 bases from V and 6 from J, leaving 15 bases between them. This CDR3 region has 14 residues. Germline values: CDR1 SGHNT, CDR2 YYREEE (reference sequence). CDR3 sequence: CASSFKEVKGEQYF. CDR3 DNA sequence: TGTGCCAGCAGCTTCAAGGAGGTAAAAGGCGAGCAGTACTTC. Full variable domain (missing parts from reference TRBV5-4 and TRBJ2-7): ETGVTQSPTHLIKTRGQQVTLRCSSQSGHNTVSWYQQALGQGPQFIFQYYREEENGRGNFPPRFSGLQFPNYSSELNVNALELDDSALYLCASSFKEVKGEQYFGPGTRLTVT.

The chain couples TRBV27 to TRBJ2-1; D not resolved. Looked up from germline, CDR1 is MNHEY and CDR2 is SMNVEV (reference sequence). V was pared by 4 bases and J by 2 bases, with 9 bases between. The CDR3 sequence is 14 residues long. This chain's CDR3 is CASSYLPPYNEQFF. The CDR3 DNA reads TGTGCCAGCAGTTACTTACCCCCCTACAATGAGCAGTTCTTC.

This sequence joins TRBV5-8 and TRBJ1-1; TRBD1 is a possible D gene (5 bases). Germline V gene data show CDR1 as SGHTS and CDR2 as YDEGEE. The V gene lost 0 bases and the J gene lost 4 bases, with 13 bases spanning the gap. This CDR3 has 15 residues. The CDR3 bases are TGTGCCAGCAGCTTGGGGACATTGGAGGGCACTGAAGCTTTCTTT. Its protein is CASSLGTLEGTEAFF. The variable domain in full, with the rest retrieved from reference TRBV5-8 and TRBJ1-1, is EAGVTQSPTHLIKTRGQQATLRCSPISGHTSVYWYQQALGLGLQFLLWYDEGEERNRGNFPPRFSGRQFPNYSSELNVNALELEDSALYLCASSLGTLEGTEAFFGQGTRLTVV.

The chain links TRBV28 to TRBJ2-3, with TRBD2 matching 16 bases. The CDR3 runs 17 residues. Losses at the gene ends were 4 bases for V and 11 bases for J; bases not matched to a gene: 12. Germline V CDR1 and CDR2: MDHEN, SYDVKM. In DNA form, the CDR3 reads TGTGCCAGCAGTTCGGGACTAGCGGGAGGGGCCAGGGATGGGCAGTATTTT. Translated: CASSSGLAGGARDGQYF.

The rearrangement uses TRBV7-9 and TRBJ1-2; maybe TRBD1 (5 bases). Germline V lookup: CDR1 SEHNR, CDR2 FQNEAQ (reference sequence). This CDR3 is 16 amino acids long. V lost 2 bases to trimming and J lost 2 bases, with 15 bases between them. CDR3 amino acids: CASSLSGSELNYGYTF. Here the CDR3 DNA reads TGTGCCAGCAGCTTATCAGGGTCGGAGCTAAACTATGGCTACACCTTC.

A few counts support this clone. The chain is built from TRBV7-8 and TRBJ1-5; D ambiguous. The V end lost 2 bases, the J end lost 3 bases, and 8 bases lay between the germline ends. Germline assignment: CDR1 SGHVS and CDR2 FQNEAQ. The CDR3 covers 14 residues. CDR3: CASSLYAVNQPQHF. CDR3 bases: TGTGCCAGCAGCTTATATGCAGTCAATCAGCCCCAGCATTTT.